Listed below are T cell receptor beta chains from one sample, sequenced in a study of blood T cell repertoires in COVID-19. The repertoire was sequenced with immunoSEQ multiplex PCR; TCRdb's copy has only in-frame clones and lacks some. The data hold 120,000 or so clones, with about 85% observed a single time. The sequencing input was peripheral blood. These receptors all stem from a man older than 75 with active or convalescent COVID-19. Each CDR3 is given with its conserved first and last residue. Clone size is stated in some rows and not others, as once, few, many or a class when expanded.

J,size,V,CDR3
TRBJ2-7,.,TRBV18,CASSARTGPYEQYF
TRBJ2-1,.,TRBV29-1,CSVTDRNSYNEQFF
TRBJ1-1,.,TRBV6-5,CASRRGQGSYTEAFF
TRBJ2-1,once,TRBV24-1,CATSLPFSDEQFF
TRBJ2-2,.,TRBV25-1,CASSDSGQTGELFF
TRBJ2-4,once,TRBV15,CATSRDLGQGALNIQYF
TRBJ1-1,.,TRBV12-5,CASGGDRGFPTEAFF
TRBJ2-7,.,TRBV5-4,CASSLDTSRGYEQYF
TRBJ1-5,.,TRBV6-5,CASREGQISNQPQHF
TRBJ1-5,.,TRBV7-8,CASSLRDSYSNQPQHF
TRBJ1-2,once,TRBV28,CASTGPNYGYTF
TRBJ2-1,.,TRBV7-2,CASSSWTSANNEQFF
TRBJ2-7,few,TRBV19,CASMAGTGVPYEQYF
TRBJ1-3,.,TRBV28,CASSPSGRVSGNTIYF
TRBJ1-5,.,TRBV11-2,CASSTGPNQPQHF